These T cell receptor beta chains were read from a single sample in a study of T-cell reconstitution after alpha-beta-depleted transplantation in children. TCRdb reprocessed the PCR reads via MiXCR and lists one record per CDR3 protein. Found here are under 850,000 distinct CDR3 sequences, about 12% of them singletons; the top ten hold 0.79%. The specimen comprised PBMCs, sampled before TCRalphabeta/CD19-depleted stem cell transplant. The receptors were gathered from a girl between 2 and 10 years old with congenital amegakaryocytic thrombocytopenia, due to receive a stem cell transplant. Both conserved end residues are part of each CDR3. D genes are given only for firm matches. Clone sizes are given selectively: once, few, many, or a class where the clone is expanded.

D | J | V | length | size | CDR3 | DNA
. | TRBJ2-1 | TRBV29-1 | 17 | many | CSVEGGGPGSSYNEQFF | TGCAGCGTTGAAGGTGGTGGGCCAGGCAGCTCCTACAATGAGCAGTTCTTC
. | TRBJ2-2 | TRBV4-1 | 17 | few | CASSQDQAGWDTGELFF | TGCGCCAGCAGCCAAGATCAAGCAGGGTGGGACACCGGGGAGCTGTTTTTT
. | TRBJ2-3 | TRBV7-8 | 14 | many | CASSLYRGGYTQYF | TGTGCCAGCAGCTTGTACAGAGGCGGGTATACGCAGTATTTT
. | TRBJ2-1 | TRBV15 | 14 | few | CATTQPSEEWEQFF | TGTGCCACCACCCAACCCTCGGAGGAATGGGAGCAGTTCTTC
TRBD2 | TRBJ2-5 | TRBV3-1 | 16 | . | CASYLRGAGGQETQYF | TGTGCCAGCTACCTACGGGGGGCGGGAGGACAAGAGACCCAGTACTTC
. | TRBJ2-7 | TRBV2 | 17 | . | CASSATRDGPRPYELYF | TGTGCCAGCAGTGCCACCCGGGACGGGCCCAGACCCTACGAGCTGTACTTC
TRBD1 | TRBJ2-1 | TRBV24-1 | 18 | many | CATSDVPGQGFTYNEQFF | TGTGCCACCAGTGATGTCCCGGGACAGGGCTTTACCTACAATGAGCAGTTCTTC
TRBD2 | TRBJ2-2 | TRBV7-8 | 15 | . | CASSRSVAGTGELFF | TGTGCCAGCAGCCGCTCGGTAGCGGGCACCGGGGAGCTGTTTTTT
. | TRBJ2-6 | TRBV20-1 | 13 | many | CSARDSGANVLTF | TGCAGTGCTAGAGACTCTGGGGCCAACGTCCTGACTTTC
TRBD1 | TRBJ2-3 | TRBV7-2 | 14 | many | CASSFYRGRDTQYF | TGTGCCAGCAGCTTCTACAGGGGTCGGGATACGCAGTATTTT
. | TRBJ1-1 | TRBV20-1 | 11 | many | CSARVVGSGFF | TGCAGTGCTAGAGTGGTAGGGTCCGGTTTCTTT
TRBD1 | TRBJ2-5 | TRBV19 | 14 | once | CASSRTGQQETQYF | TGTGCCAGTAGTAGGACAGGCCAACAAGAGACCCAGTACTTC
. | TRBJ2-7 | TRBV20-1 | 13 | many | CSARSERGYEQYF | TGCAGTGCTAGAAGCGAGAGGGGCTACGAGCAGTACTTC
TRBD1 | TRBJ1-4 | TRBV6-1 | 16 | many | CASTKGQGRTDEKLFF | TGTGCCAGCACCAAGGGACAGGGGAGGACTGATGAAAAACTGTTTTTT
TRBD2 | TRBJ2-5 | TRBV20-1 | 15 | many | CSALIWTRSQETQYF | TGCAGTGCTCTCATATGGACTAGATCTCAAGAGACCCAGTACTTC
. | TRBJ2-3 | TRBV7-8 | 18 | few | CASSTATVLASRVDTQYF | TGTGCCAGCAGCACCGCTACGGTCCTAGCGTCGAGAGTAGATACGCAGTATTTT
. | TRBJ2-3 | TRBV5-1 | 13 | many | CASSLPETDTQYF | TGCGCCAGCAGCTTACCCGAAACAGATACGCAGTATTTT
. | TRBJ2-1 | TRBV11-2 | 16 | . | CASVEGAGWAPNEQFF | TGTGCCAGCGTCGAAGGTGCAGGTTGGGCCCCCAATGAGCAGTTCTTC
. | TRBJ2-5 | TRBV5-6 | 10 | few | CASLRYTQYF | TGTGCCAGCCTCCGGTACACCCAGTACTTC
TRBD1 | TRBJ2-1 | TRBV12-3/TRBV12-4 | 14 | . | CASGQGASYNEQFF | TGTGCCAGCGGACAGGGGGCGTCCTACAATGAGCAGTTCTTC
TRBD2 | TRBJ2-1 | TRBV20-1 | 16 | once | CSAILAVVGTNSEQFF | TGCAGTGCTATACTAGCGGTAGTAGGCACCAACAGTGAGCAGTTCTTC
TRBD1 | TRBJ1-1 | TRBV5-1 | 15 | many | CASSSQTTGHTEAFF | TGCGCCAGCAGCTCGCAGACGACAGGGCACACTGAAGCTTTCTTT
TRBD2 | TRBJ2-3 | TRBV14 | 20 | few | CASSKGPGLAGVIKTDTQYF | TGTGCCAGCAGCAAAGGGCCGGGACTAGCGGGAGTTATTAAGACAGATACGCAGTATTTT
. | TRBJ2-5 | TRBV10-2 | 13 | many | CASSESWEETQYF | TGCGCCAGCAGTGAGTCATGGGAGGAGACCCAGTACTTC
. | TRBJ2-1 | TRBV5-1 | 14 | many | CASSLYGAGYEQFF | TGCGCCAGCAGCTTGTATGGGGCGGGGTATGAGCAGTTCTTC
. | TRBJ2-7 | TRBV10-3 | 14 | many | CAISPRLSSYEQYF | TGTGCCATCAGCCCTAGGCTGTCCTCCTACGAGCAGTACTTC
. | TRBJ2-3 | TRBV5-5 | 14 | . | CASSSRGWVDTQYF | TGTGCCAGCAGCTCCAGGGGCTGGGTGGATACGCAGTATTTT
TRBD2 | TRBJ2-1 | TRBV7-8 | 17 | many | CASSPTLTSGRVNEQFF | TGTGCCAGCAGCCCTACCCTGACTAGCGGGAGAGTCAATGAGCAGTTCTTC
. | TRBJ2-2 | TRBV7-9 | 12 | . | CASLGDTGELFF | TGTGCCAGCCTGGGGGACACCGGGGAGCTGTTTTTT
TRBD2 | TRBJ2-2 | TRBV7-8 | 17 | many | CASSLAGGWQVDGELFF | TGTGCCAGCAGCCTAGCGGGGGGGTGGCAGGTCGACGGGGAGCTGTTTTTT
TRBD1 | TRBJ2-7 | TRBV10-3 | 13 | few | CAARDSEYYEQYF | TGTGCCGCACGGGACAGCGAATACTACGAGCAGTACTTC
. | TRBJ2-4 | TRBV5-4 | 14 | . | CASSLMAETNIQYF | TGTGCCAGCAGCTTGATGGCGGAAACGAACATTCAGTACTTC
. | TRBJ2-6 | TRBV20-1 | 15 | many | CSASRWGSGANVLTF | TGCAGTGCTAGTAGGTGGGGTTCTGGGGCCAACGTCCTGACTTTC
TRBD2 | TRBJ2-7 | TRBV29-1 | 12 | . | CSVVGLAGEEYF | TGCAGCGTTGTGGGTCTAGCGGGAGAGGAGTACTTC
TRBD2 | TRBJ2-1 | TRBV6-1 | 16 | many | CASRLLSSGRMDEQFF | TGTGCCAGCAGACTCCTTTCTAGCGGGAGAATGGATGAGCAGTTCTTC
. | TRBJ2-5 | TRBV7-6 | 14 | few | CASSVEGGRETQYF | TGTGCCAGCAGCGTTGAGGGGGGCCGAGAGACCCAGTACTTC
. | TRBJ2-1 | TRBV30 | 13 | many | CAWGAGRILEQFF | TGTGCCTGGGGAGCGGGTAGAATTCTTGAGCAGTTCTTC